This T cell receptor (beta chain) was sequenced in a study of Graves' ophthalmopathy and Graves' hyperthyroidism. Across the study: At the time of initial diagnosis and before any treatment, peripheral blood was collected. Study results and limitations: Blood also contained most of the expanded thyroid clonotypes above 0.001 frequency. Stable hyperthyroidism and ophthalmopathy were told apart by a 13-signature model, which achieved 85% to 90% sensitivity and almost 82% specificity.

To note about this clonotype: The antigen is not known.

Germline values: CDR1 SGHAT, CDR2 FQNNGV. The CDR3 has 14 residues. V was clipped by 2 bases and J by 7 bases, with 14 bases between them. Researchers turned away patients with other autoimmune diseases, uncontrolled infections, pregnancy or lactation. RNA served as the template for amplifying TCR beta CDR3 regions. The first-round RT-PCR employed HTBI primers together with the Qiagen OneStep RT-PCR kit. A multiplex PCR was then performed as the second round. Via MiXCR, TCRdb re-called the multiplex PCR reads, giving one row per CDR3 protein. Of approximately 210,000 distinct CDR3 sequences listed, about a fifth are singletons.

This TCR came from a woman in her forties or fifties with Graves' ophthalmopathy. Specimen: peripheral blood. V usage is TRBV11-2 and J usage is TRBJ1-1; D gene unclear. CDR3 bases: TGTGCCAGCAGCTTATCAAACAGAGCCAATGAAGCTTTCTTT. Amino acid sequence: CASSLSNRANEAFF.